This is a list of T cell receptor beta chains from one sample in a study of blood T cell repertoires in COVID-19. Clones were read by immunoSEQ multiplex PCR, and TCRdb kept only the in-frame ones, dropping some. The sample consists of under 200,000 clones, over 75% of them appearing once. Sequencing was done on a sample of peripheral blood. Source of these receptors: a man between 70 and 80 years old with active or convalescent COVID-19. Both conserved end residues are part of each CDR3. Each record gives: V gene, J gene, CDR3 protein.

V: TRBV19; J: TRBJ2-3; CDR3: CASSPSRDTDTQYF
V: TRBV18; J: TRBJ1-4; CDR3: CASSLDRATNEKLFF
V: TRBV2; J: TRBJ2-1; CDR3: CASKNYRETNEQFF
V: TRBV19; J: TRBJ1-1; CDR3: CASRSGTGVGSTEAFF
V: TRBV6-1; J: TRBJ2-7; CDR3: CASSESSGIKLRPYEQYF
V: TRBV19; J: TRBJ1-1; CDR3: CASSTRMNTEAFF
V: TRBV9; J: TRBJ2-5; CDR3: CASSVTSGGAGETQYF
V: TRBV6-2/TRBV6-3; J: TRBJ1-5; CDR3: CASSRDREPYSNQPQHF
V: TRBV30; J: TRBJ1-1; CDR3: CAWSSSPQYRVATEAFF
V: TRBV9; J: TRBJ2-5; CDR3: CASSVTSGKETQYF
V: TRBV6-5; J: TRBJ1-6; CDR3: CASTSGVSSPLHF
V: TRBV9; J: TRBJ1-6; CDR3: CASSGFGGYNSPLHF
V: TRBV7-9; J: TRBJ2-5; CDR3: CASSLSSSGVQETQYF
V: TRBV4-1; J: TRBJ2-6; CDR3: CASSQEIIPWDSSSSGANVLTF
V: TRBV12-3/TRBV12-4; J: TRBJ2-1; CDR3: CASSLIGGYEQFF
V: TRBV5-1; J: TRBJ2-2; CDR3: CASSFDTGELFF
V: TRBV6-5; J: TRBJ1-2; CDR3: CASSYTGGRVGYTF
V: TRBV9; J: TRBJ2-5; CDR3: CASSVDSGRGETQYF
V: TRBV7-2; J: TRBJ2-3; CDR3: CASSPRTGSDTQYF
V: TRBV4-2; J: TRBJ1-6; CDR3: CASSQDWTGLYSPLHF